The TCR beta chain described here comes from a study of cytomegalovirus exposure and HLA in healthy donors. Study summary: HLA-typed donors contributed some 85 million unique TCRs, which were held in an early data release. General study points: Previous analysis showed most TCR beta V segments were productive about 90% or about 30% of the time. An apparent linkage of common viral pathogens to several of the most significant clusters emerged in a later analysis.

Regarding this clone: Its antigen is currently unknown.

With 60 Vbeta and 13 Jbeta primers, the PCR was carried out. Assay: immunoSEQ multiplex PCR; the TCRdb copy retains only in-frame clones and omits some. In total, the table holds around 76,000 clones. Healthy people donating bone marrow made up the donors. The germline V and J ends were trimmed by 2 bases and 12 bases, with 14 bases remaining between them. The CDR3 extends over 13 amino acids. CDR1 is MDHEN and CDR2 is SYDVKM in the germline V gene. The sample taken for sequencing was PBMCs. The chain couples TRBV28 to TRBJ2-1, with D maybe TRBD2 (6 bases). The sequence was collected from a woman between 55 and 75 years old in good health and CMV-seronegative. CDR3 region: CASSLGTYHGQFF. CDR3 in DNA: TGTGCCAGCAGTTTAGGGACTTATCATGGGCAGTTCTTC.